A few counts support the clone carrying this TCR beta chain. Its antigen remains unknown. Germline CDR1 is DFQATT and CDR2 is SNEGSKA (reference sequence). This CDR3 is built from 11 residues. Trimming took 6 bases from V and 4 from J, leaving 10 bases between them. This sample stems from a study of CD8 T cells in ankylosing spondylitis. Whole-study findings and limits: Relatively scarce in peripheral blood, disease-linked clones were CD8+. Certain motif variants had earlier been reported in reactive arthritis synovial fluid and blood. From matched ankylosing spondylitis synovial fluid, disease-linked clones were reportedly recovered at significantly enriched levels. About 8 highly homologous variants formed a TCR beta motif that appeared characteristic of ankylosing spondylitis blood.

TCRdb ran MiXCR on the 5' RACE reads and lists one entry per CDR3 protein. The sample has a few hundred thousand distinct CDR3 sequences, approximately 12% seen once. The sequence came from a male donor with ankylosing spondylitis. The chain links TRBV20-1 to TRBJ2-7; D is unclear. The sequenced sample consisted of blood, either unsorted or a sorted T cell fraction (not recorded which). In DNA form, the CDR3 reads TGCAGTGCCCCACAAGTTTACGAGCAGTACTTC. Protein: CSAPQVYEQYF.